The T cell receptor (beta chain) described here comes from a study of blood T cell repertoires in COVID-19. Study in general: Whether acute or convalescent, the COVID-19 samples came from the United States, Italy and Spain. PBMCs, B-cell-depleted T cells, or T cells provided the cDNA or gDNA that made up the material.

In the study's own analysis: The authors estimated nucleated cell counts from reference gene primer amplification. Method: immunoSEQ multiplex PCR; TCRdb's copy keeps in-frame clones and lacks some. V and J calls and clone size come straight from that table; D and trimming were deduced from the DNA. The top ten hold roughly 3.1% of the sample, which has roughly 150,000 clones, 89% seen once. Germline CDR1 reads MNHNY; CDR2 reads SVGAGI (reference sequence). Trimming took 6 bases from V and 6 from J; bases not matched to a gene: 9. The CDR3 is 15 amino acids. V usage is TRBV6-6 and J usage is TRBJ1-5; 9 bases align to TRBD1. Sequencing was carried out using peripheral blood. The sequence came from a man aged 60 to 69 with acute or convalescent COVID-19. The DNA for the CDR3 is TGTGCCAGCAGCTCGGACAGGGGAGGTAGTCAGCCCCAGCATTTT. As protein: CASSSDRGGSQPQHF.